This T cell receptor beta chain was retrieved from a study of T-cell memory formation after mild COVID-19 (dated by TCRdb to the early 2020s). In the study overall: TCR sequence clusters from the two donors were found to be largely donor specific. In a couple of donors, T-cell clones that expanded and contracted after mild COVID-19 were tracked by sequencing TCRalpha and TCRbeta repertoires over time. Two young, previously healthy adult volunteers, one female and one male, were included in the cohort.

Ficoll-Paque density gradient centrifugation was the method used to isolate PBMCs. CDR1 and CDR2, looked up from the germline V gene, are SGHRS and YFSETQ. Ends trimmed: V by 5 bases, J by 5 bases; bases unmatched to a gene: 11. The cysteine opens and the phenylalanine closes a CDR3 of 16 amino acids. Only the CDR3 portion is preserved as DNA: 48 bases, with reading frame beginning at the first base. Reads for this sample came from an Illumina NovaSeq 6000. TCRalpha and TCRbeta cDNA libraries were built by 5'RACE with constant-segment primers, adding sample barcodes and unique molecular identifiers. Trizol reagent was used to extract RNA from every sample. Amplification of the libraries took two PCR steps, and the second step added a second sample barcode plus Illumina TruSeq adapters. Sequencing of libraries was performed on an Illumina NovaSeq with 2 x 150 bp paired-end reads. Concerning the study's data processing: Demultiplexing of reads and collapsing into UMI-guided consensus sequences were performed with migec v1.2.7. Using mixcr v2.1.11, UMI consensuses were aligned to TRA and TRB V and J templates and then assembled into clonotypes. Clonotypes were classified as expanded or contracted when called significant by both edgeR and NoisET, with noise models trained on biological replicates. For edgeR calls, the cutoffs were a false discovery rate-adjusted p below 0.01 and a log2 fold-change threshold of 1. PCA with hierarchical clustering of max-normalized trajectories of the 1000 most abundant clonotypes was used as exploratory dynamics analysis. Separately sequenced CD4+ and CD8+ repertoires were used to assign a CD4 or CD8 phenotype to each responding clone. TCRdb reanalyzed the raw reads on its own, using fastp at Q25 for trimming and MiXCR for clone calling, and kept in-frame beta chains. Each entry merges the rows of one CDR3 protein and shows their most common DNA and genes. The V and J calls and clone size come from TCRdb's table, not from the authors' own analysis. The sample has 400,000 to 500,000 distinct CDR3 sequences on record, about a sixth of them singletons. Approximately 21% of the sample comes from the top ten.

This clonotype showed up many times. No antigen is known for it. No clone much larger than this one lies a single base away; base qualities are absent. The paper as a whole reports these results and caveats: Only a couple of mild cases were covered by the study, and larger cohorts that include severe cases with pre-infection samples were considered necessary. Clones contracting from day 15 to 85 had balanced CD4/CD8 phenotypes, while a second wave expanding from day 15 to 37 was biased towards CD4+. Contracting CD4+ clones were located mainly in the CM and EM memory subsets, whereas CD8+ clones were found to be enriched in EMRA. Some responding clones were detected in pre-infection memory, which suggested that pre-existing cross-reactive memory T cells had joined the SARS-CoV-2 response. Whether the second-wave clones peaking on day 37 were SARS-CoV-2 specific was not confirmed.

The sequence is built from TRBV5-1 and TRBJ2-2, and TRBD1 aligns with 8 junction nucleotides. The sequenced sample was PBMCs or a T cell subset sorted from them (not recorded which). The clonotype originates from a man between 18 and 35 years old who had mild COVID-19 (a few samples of this study predate the infection). The sample titles of this study are shuffled in the database, so cell type and time point are left out; the donor was told from shared clones. Here the CDR3 is given as CASSYAMDRVTGELFF. The DNA sequence is TGCGCCAGCAGTTACGCCATGGACAGGGTGACCGGGGAGCTGTTTTTT.